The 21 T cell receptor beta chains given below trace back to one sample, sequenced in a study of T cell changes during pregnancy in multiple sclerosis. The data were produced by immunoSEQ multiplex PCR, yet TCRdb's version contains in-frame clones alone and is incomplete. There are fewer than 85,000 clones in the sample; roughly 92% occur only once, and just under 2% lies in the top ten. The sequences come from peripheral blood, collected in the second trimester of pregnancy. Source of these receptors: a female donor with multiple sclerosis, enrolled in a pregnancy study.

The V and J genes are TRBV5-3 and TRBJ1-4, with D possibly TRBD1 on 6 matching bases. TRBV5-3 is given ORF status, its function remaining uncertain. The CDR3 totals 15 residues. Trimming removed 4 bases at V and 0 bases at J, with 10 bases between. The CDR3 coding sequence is TGTGCCAGAAGCCCCCGGACAGCAACTAATGAAAAACTGTTTTTT. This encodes CARSPRTATNEKLFF.

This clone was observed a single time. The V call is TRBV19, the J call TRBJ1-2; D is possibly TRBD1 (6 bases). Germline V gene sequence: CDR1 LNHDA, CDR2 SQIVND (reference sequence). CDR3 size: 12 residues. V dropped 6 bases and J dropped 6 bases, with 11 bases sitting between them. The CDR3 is CASRIGTHGYTF. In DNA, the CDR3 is TGTGCCAGTAGAATTGGGACACATGGCTACACCTTC.

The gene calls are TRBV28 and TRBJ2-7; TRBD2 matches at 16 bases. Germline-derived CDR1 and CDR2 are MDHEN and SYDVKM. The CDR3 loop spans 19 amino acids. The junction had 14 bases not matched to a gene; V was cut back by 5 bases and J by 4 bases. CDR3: CASSPGTSGRAATRYEQYF. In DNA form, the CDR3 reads TGTGCCAGCAGTCCGGGGACTAGCGGGAGGGCCGCAACAAGATACGAGCAGTACTTC.

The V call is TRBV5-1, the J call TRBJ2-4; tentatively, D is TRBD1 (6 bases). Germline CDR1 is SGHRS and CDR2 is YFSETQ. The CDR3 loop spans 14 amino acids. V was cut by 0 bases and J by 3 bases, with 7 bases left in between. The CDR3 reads CASSLVDSKNIQYF. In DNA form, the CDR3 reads TGCGCCAGCAGCTTGGTGGACAGCAAAAACATTCAGTACTTC.

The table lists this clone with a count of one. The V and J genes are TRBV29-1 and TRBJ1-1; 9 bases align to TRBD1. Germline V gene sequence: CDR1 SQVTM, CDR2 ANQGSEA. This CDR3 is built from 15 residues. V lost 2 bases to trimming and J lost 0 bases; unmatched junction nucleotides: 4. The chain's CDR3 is CSVERGQGMNTEAFF. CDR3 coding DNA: TGCAGCGTTGAACGAGGACAGGGGATGAACACTGAAGCTTTCTTT.

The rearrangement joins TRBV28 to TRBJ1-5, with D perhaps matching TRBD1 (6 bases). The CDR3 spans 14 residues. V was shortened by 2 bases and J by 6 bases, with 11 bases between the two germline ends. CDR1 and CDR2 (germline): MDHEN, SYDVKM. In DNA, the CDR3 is TGTGCCAGCAGTTTACTACAGGGCTCTCAGCCCCAGCATTTT. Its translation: CASSLLQGSQPQHF.

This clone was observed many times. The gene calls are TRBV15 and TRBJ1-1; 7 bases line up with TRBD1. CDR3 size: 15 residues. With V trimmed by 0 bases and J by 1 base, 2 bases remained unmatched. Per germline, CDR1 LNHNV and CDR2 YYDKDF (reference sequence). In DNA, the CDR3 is TGTGCCACCAGCAGAGATAACAGGGGGAACACTGAAGCTTTCTTT. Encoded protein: CATSRDNRGNTEAFF.

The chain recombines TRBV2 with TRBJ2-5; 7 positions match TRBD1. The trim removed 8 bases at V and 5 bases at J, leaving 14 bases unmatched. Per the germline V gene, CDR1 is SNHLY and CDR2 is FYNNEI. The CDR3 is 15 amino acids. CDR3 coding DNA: TGTGCCAGCTCGGTAGCAGGGGGTATGGAGGAGACCCAGTACTTC. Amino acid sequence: CASSVAGGMEETQYF.

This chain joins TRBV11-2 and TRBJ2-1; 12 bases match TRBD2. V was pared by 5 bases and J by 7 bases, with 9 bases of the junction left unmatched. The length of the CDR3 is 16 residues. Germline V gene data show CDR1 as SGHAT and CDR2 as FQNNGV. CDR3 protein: CASSRRLAGDRNEQFF. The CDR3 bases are TGTGCCAGCAGCCGAAGACTAGCGGGAGATAGGAATGAGCAGTTCTTC.

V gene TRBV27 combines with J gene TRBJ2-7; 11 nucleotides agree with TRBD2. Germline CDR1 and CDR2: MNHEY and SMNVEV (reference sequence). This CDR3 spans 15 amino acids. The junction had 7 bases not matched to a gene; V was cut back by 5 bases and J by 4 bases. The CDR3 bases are TGTGCCAGCAGTCTCTCGACTAGCGGGATTTACGAGCAGTACTTC. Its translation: CASSLSTSGIYEQYF.

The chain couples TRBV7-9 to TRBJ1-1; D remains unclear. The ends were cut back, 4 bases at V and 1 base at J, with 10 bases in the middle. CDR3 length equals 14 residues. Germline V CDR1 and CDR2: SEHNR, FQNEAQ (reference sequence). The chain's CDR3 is CASSSGVTNTEAFF. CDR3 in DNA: TGTGCCAGCAGCTCGGGAGTGACGAACACTGAAGCTTTCTTT.

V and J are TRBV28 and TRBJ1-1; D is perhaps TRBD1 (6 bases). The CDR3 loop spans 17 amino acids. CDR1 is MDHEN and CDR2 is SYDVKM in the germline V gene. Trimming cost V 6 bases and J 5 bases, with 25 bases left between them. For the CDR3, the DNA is TGTGCCAGCAGACCACTATTAAAGGACAGAATGGGGACTGAAGCTTTCTTT. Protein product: CASRPLLKDRMGTEAFF.

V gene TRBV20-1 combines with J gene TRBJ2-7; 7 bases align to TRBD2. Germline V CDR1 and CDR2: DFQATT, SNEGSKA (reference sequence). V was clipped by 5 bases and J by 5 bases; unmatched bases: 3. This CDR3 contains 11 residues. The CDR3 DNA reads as TGCAGTGCTGGGGGGAGGGACGAGCAGTACTTC. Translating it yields CSAGGRDEQYF.

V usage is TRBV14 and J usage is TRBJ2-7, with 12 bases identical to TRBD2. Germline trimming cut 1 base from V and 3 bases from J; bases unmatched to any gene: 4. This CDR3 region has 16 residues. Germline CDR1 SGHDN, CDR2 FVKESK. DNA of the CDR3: TGTGCCAGCAGCCAAGGACTAGCGGGAGCCGGCTACGAGCAGTACTTC. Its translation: CASSQGLAGAGYEQYF.

Here the CDR3 reads CASSSQGKNSPLHF. In nucleotides, the CDR3 is TGCGCCAGCAGCTCACAGGGGAAGAACTCACCCCTCCACTTT. V usage is TRBV5-1 and J usage is TRBJ1-6, with 7 bases fitting TRBD1. With V trimmed by 3 bases and J by 10 bases, 7 bases remained unmatched. Germline V lookup: CDR1 SGHRS, CDR2 YFSETQ. The length of the CDR3 is 14 residues.

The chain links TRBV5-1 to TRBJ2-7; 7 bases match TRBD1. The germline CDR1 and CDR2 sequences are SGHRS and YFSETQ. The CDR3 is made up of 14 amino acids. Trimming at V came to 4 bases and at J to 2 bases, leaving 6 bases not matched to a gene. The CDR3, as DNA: TGCGCCAGCAGCATTTCGGGACAGACCTACGAGCAGTACTTC. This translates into CASSISGQTYEQYF.

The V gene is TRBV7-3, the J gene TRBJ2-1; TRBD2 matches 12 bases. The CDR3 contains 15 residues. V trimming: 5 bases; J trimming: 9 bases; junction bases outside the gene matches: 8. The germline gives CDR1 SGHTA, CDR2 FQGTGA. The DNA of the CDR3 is TGTGCCAGCAGCCCTCTAGCGGGGGGGTCCAGTGAGCAGTTCTTC. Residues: CASSPLAGGSSEQFF.

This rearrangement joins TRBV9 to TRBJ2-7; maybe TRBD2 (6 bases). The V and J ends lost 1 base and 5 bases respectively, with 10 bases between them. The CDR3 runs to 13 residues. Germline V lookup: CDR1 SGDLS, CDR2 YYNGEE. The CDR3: CASSVQPGDEQYF. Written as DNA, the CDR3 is TGTGCCAGCAGCGTACAACCGGGAGACGAGCAGTACTTC.

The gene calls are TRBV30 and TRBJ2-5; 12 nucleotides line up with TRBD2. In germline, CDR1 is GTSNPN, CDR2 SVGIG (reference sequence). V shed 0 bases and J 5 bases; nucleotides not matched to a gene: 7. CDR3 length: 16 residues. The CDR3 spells CAWSVLPLAGGETQYF. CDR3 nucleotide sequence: TGTGCCTGGAGTGTACTCCCACTAGCGGGAGGCGAGACCCAGTACTTC.

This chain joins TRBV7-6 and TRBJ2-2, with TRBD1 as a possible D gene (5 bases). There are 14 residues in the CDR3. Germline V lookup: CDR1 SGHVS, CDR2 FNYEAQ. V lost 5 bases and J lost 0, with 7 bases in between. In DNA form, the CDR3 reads TGTGCCAGCAGCCCGACAGCGAACACCGGGGAGCTGTTTTTT. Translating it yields CASSPTANTGELFF. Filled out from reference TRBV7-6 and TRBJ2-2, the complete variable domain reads GAGVSQSPRYKVTKRGQDVALRCDPISGHVSLYWYRQALGQGPEFLTYFNYEAQQDKSGLPNDRFSAERPEGSISTLTIQRTEQRDSAMYRCASSPTANTGELFFGEGSRLTVL.

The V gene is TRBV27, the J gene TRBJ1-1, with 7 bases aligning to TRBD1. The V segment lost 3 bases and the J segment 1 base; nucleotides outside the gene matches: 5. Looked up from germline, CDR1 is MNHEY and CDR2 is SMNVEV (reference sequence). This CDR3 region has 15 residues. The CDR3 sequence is CASSFLDRQNTEAFF. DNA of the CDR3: TGTGCCAGCAGTTTTTTGGACAGGCAGAACACTGAAGCTTTCTTT.